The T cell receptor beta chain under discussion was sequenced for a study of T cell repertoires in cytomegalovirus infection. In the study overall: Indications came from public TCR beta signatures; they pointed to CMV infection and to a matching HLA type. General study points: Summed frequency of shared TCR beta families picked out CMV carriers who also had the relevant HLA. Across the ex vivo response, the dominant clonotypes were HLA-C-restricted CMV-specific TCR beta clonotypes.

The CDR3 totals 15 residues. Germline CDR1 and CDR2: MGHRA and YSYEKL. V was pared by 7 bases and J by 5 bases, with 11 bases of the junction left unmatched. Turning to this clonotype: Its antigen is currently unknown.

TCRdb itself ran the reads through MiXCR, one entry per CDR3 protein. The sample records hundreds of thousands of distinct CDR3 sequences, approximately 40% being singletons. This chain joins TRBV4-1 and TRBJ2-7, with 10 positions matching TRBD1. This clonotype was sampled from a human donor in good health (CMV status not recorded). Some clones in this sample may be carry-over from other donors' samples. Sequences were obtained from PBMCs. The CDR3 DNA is TGCGCCAGCATTACCCCCGGGACAGGGGCAAACGAGCAGTACTTC. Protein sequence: CASITPGTGANEQYF.